The 22 T cell receptor beta chains below all came from one sample that was sequenced in a study of blood T cell repertoires in COVID-19. Repertoires were generated with immunoSEQ multiplex PCR, while TCRdb's copy carries only in-frame clones and drops some. The sample lists over 85,000 clones; over 75% were seen once. Sequenced sample: peripheral blood. The receptors were sampled from an elderly woman with active or convalescent COVID-19.

The gene calls are TRBV5-6 and TRBJ2-7; no definite D call. This CDR3 spans 13 amino acids. The V and J ends lost 1 base and 2 bases respectively, with 7 bases between them. Germline loops: CDR1 SGHDT, CDR2 YYEEEE. The CDR3 nucleotides read TGTGCCAGCAGCTTGAGTGGCCCCTACGAGCAGTACTTC. It translates to CASSLSGPYEQYF.

This clone was seen a few times. V is TRBV27 and J is TRBJ1-6; 9 bases map to TRBD1. V gave up 5 bases and J gave up 8 bases; unmatched junction bases: 4. From germline, CDR1 is MNHEY and CDR2 SMNVEV (reference sequence). CDR3 length: 14 amino acids. The CDR3 reads CASSPQGAHSPLHF. DNA of the CDR3: TGTGCCAGCAGTCCACAGGGGGCTCATTCACCCCTCCACTTT.

The J gene is TRBJ2-3, the V gene TRBV5-1; D might be TRBD2 (6 bases). The V gene lost 0 bases and the J gene lost 4 bases, with 15 bases spanning the gap. The CDR3 sequence is 16 residues long. Germline V gene sequence: CDR1 SGHRS, CDR2 YFSETQ. CDR3 residues: CASSLAGGSFADTQYF. In DNA, the CDR3 is TGCGCCAGCAGCTTGGCTGGGGGGAGTTTCGCAGATACGCAGTATTTT.

The rearrangement uses TRBV28 and TRBJ2-7; D perhaps matches TRBD1 (6 bases). The CDR3 has 11 amino acids. Trimming removed 6 bases at V and 9 bases at J, with 12 bases between. Germline CDR1 is MDHEN and CDR2 is SYDVKM. Here the CDR3 reads CASSYTGRQYF. In nucleotides, the CDR3 is TGTGCCAGCAGCTATACAGGGAGGCAGTACTTC.

The chain uses TRBV11-2 and TRBJ2-1, with 10 bases lining up with TRBD1. Trimming at V came to 6 bases and at J to 5 bases, leaving 7 bases not matched to a gene. This CDR3 has 15 residues. Germline V gene sequence: CDR1 SGHAT, CDR2 FQNNGV. CDR3 bases: TGTGCCAGCAGACGGACAGGGGGGAAAAACAATGAGCAGTTCTTC. Protein: CASRRTGGKNNEQFF.

This clone has more than one count but fewer than ten. CDR3 sequence (DNA): TGTGCCAGCAGCCCAGGGGGCGCGGGCTATGGCTACACCTTC. Translation gives CASSPGGAGYGYTF. The chain carries TRBV28 and TRBJ1-2; 8 bases align to TRBD1. CDR1 is MDHEN and CDR2 is SYDVKM in the germline V gene. The CDR3 length is 14 residues. The V and J ends lost 6 bases and 4 bases, in that order; junction bases with no gene match: 7.

V usage is TRBV6-7 and J usage is TRBJ2-7; D is possibly TRBD1 (6 bases). TRBV6-7 is placed among ORFs of uncertain function. V was cut by 2 bases and J by 3 bases, with 14 bases left in between. CDR3 length: 15 amino acids. The CDR3: CASSYLTGIDYEQYF. CDR3 DNA: TGTGCCAGCAGTTACCTCACAGGGATCGACTACGAGCAGTACTTC.

The chain joins TRBV28 to TRBJ1-1; D is ambiguous. Germline CDR1 and CDR2: MDHEN and SYDVKM. The CDR3 is 13 residues long. Trimming left V 8 bases short and J 6 bases short, with 16 bases between. CDR3 bases: TGTGCCAGCGGAAAGACTGGTCTCTCTGAAGCTTTCTTT. Protein sequence: CASGKTGLSEAFF.

This clone occurred a few times. The chain joins TRBV9 to TRBJ2-7, with 10 bases that match TRBD2. Trimming at V came to 0 bases and at J to 3 bases, leaving 3 bases not matched to a gene. CDR1 SGDLS and CDR2 YYNGEE come from the germline V gene. The CDR3 totals 15 residues. The CDR3 DNA reads TGTGCCAGCAGCGTAGGGGCTAGCGGGAGCTACGAGCAGTACTTC. Translated, it gives CASSVGASGSYEQYF.

This clone has just one count. The chain combines TRBV28 with TRBJ2-4, with TRBD2 matching over 8 bases. Trimming cost V 5 bases and J 5 bases; bases outside gene matches: 5. Germline V gives CDR1 MDHEN, CDR2 SYDVKM. CDR3 size: 14 residues. The chain's CDR3 is CASSIPAGENIQYF. DNA for the CDR3: TGTGCCAGCAGTATACCAGCGGGAGAAAACATTCAGTACTTC.

V gene TRBV18 combines with J gene TRBJ1-4; 7 nucleotides agree with TRBD1. CDR3 size: 15 residues. Trimming took 2 bases from V and 8 from J; bases not matched to a gene: 8. Per germline, CDR1 KGHSH and CDR2 LQKENI. Written as DNA, the CDR3 is TGTGCCAGCTCACCAAGGGGCCAGGGGGAAGAAAAACTGTTTTTT. It is translated as CASSPRGQGEEKLFF.

This clone was seen once. This chain uses TRBV15 with TRBJ2-3; D is uncertain. Trimming removed 0 bases at V and 0 bases at J, with 10 bases between. The CDR3 runs to 16 residues. Germline V gene data show CDR1 as LNHNV and CDR2 as YYDKDF (reference sequence). As DNA, the CDR3 is TGTGCCACCAGCAGAGATATCTCGGTTAGCACAGATACGCAGTATTTT. Protein product: CATSRDISVSTDTQYF.

This clone has more than one count but fewer than ten. This sequence joins TRBV6-5 and TRBJ1-2, with D possibly matching TRBD1 (5 bases). V lost 1 base and J lost 4, with 13 bases in between. In germline, CDR1 is MNHEY, CDR2 SVGAGI. There are 15 residues in the CDR3. The CDR3 sequence is CASSYYGGATYGYTF. Written as DNA, the CDR3 is TGTGCCAGCAGTTACTACGGCGGGGCGACCTATGGCTACACCTTC.

In this sample, this clone turned up a few times. The rearrangement joins TRBV5-6 to TRBJ2-7; 8 positions agree with TRBD2. The J segment lost 0 bases and the V segment lost 0 bases, leaving 5 bases of the junction unmatched. Germline V gene sequence: CDR1 SGHDT, CDR2 YYEEEE. This CDR3 comprises 16 residues. CDR3 in amino acids: CASSLGLAGPSYEQYF. CDR3 DNA: TGTGCCAGCAGCTTGGGGCTAGCGGGCCCCTCCTACGAGCAGTACTTC.

The chain joins TRBV29-1 to TRBJ2-5; D is possibly TRBD2 (6 bases). Germline V gene lookup returns CDR1 SQVTM and CDR2 ANQGSEA. CDR3 length equals 12 residues. The germline V and J ends were trimmed by 6 bases and 2 bases, with 10 bases remaining between them. The chain's CDR3 is CSVFSGQETQYF. The CDR3 DNA sequence: TGCAGCGTCTTTAGCGGACAAGAGACCCAGTACTTC.

The chain recombines TRBV25-1 with TRBJ2-3, with D tentatively TRBD2 (7 bases). V was cut by 6 bases and J by 8 bases, with 18 bases left in between. The CDR3 totals 14 residues. Germline V gene lookup returns CDR1 MGHDK and CDR2 SYGVNS. CDR3 loop: CASRGSRGQVTQYF. The CDR3 DNA sequence: TGTGCCAGCAGAGGGTCGCGGGGGCAGGTTACGCAGTATTTT.

This clone was picked up many times. The V and J genes are TRBV18 and TRBJ1-2, with TRBD1 identical over 7 bases. The CDR3 totals 13 residues. J lost 5 bases, V lost 3 bases, and 3 bases had no gene match. CDR1 KGHSH and CDR2 LQKENI come from the germline V gene. CDR3 sequence reads: CASSPTGAYGYTF. The CDR3 DNA reads TGTGCCAGCTCACCTACAGGGGCTTATGGCTACACCTTC. The whole variable domain, remainder taken from reference TRBV18 and TRBJ1-2, is NAGVMQNPRHLVRRRGQEARLRCSPMKGHSHVYWYRQLPEEGLKFMVYLQKENIIDESGMPKERFSAEFPKEGPSILRIQQVVRGDSAAYFCASSPTGAYGYTFGSGTRLTVV.

The V and J genes are TRBV7-3 and TRBJ2-1; possibly TRBD1 for D (5 bases). Per germline, CDR1 SGHTA and CDR2 FQGTGA. The CDR3 has 14 residues. The V and J ends lost 5 bases and 0 bases respectively, with 8 bases between them. This CDR3 is CASSAQDSYNEQFF. The DNA for the CDR3 is TGTGCCAGCAGCGCACAGGACTCCTACAATGAGCAGTTCTTC.

The chain combines TRBV7-9 with TRBJ2-5; TRBD1 aligns across 9 bases. Unmatched junction bases numbered 8, after V lost 4 bases and J lost 5 bases. The CDR3 length is 15 residues. Germline lookup yields CDR1 SEHNR and CDR2 FQNEAQ (reference sequence). The CDR3 region has the DNA TGTGCCAGCAGCTCCTGGACAGGGGTGGGGGAGACCCAGTACTTC. Amino acids: CASSSWTGVGETQYF.

This clone was detected once. This chain connects TRBV28 to TRBJ2-7; D ambiguous. V was shortened by 2 bases and J by 3 bases, with 17 bases between the two germline ends. The germline CDR1 and CDR2 sequences are MDHEN and SYDVKM. The CDR3 consists of 16 residues. In nucleotides, the CDR3 is TGTGCCAGCAGTTTACCCAACAACTACGTAAACTACGAGCAGTACTTC. Its translation is CASSLPNNYVNYEQYF.

This clone was counted a single time. The chain uses TRBV4-2 and TRBJ2-3; 8 nucleotides match TRBD2. The CDR3 is made up of 14 amino acids. Per germline, CDR1 LGHNA and CDR2 YNFKEQ. V shed 1 base and J 5 bases; nucleotides not matched to a gene: 2. The CDR3 DNA sequence: TGTGCCAGCAGCCAAGGACTAGCGCAAGATACGCAGTATTTT. It encodes CASSQGLAQDTQYF.

The genes are TRBV6-1 and TRBJ1-1, with TRBD1 matching over 8 bases. The junction had 5 bases not matched to a gene; V was cut back by 3 bases and J by 5 bases. CDR1 is MNHNS, CDR2 SASEGT, per germline. CDR3 length: 14 amino acids. The CDR3 region is CASSDGQGATEAFF. The CDR3, as DNA: TGTGCCAGCAGTGACGGGCAGGGGGCAACTGAAGCTTTCTTT.